These 4 T cell receptor beta chains were all obtained from the same sample, sequenced in a study of blood T cell repertoires in COVID-19 (dated by TCRdb to 2020 to 2022). Receptor libraries were prepared by the immunoSEQ multiplex PCR assay. In TCRdb, the immuneACCESS table is reduced to in-frame sequences with V and J assigned. These tables do not hold every clone; where another copy was compared, an unresolved V gene accounts for under half, and the others remain unexplained. Counted in this sample were over 150,000 clones; about 86% of them appeared once. About 9.7% of the sample rests with the top ten. Sequencing was carried out using peripheral blood. All receptors derive from a man in his fifties with active or convalescent COVID-19.

The chain links TRBV7-3 to TRBJ1-1; D gene unclear. This CDR3 contains 12 residues. The V gene's germline CDR1 is SGHTA and CDR2 FQGTGA. The V end lost 2 bases, the J end lost 8 bases, and 9 bases lay between the germline ends. CDR3 coding DNA: TGTGCCAGCAGCTTATATGCAGGAGAAGCTTTCTTT. Translated, it gives CASSLYAGEAFF.

V usage is TRBV15 and J usage is TRBJ1-1; 9 nucleotides align to TRBD1. V lost 0 bases to trimming and J lost 4 bases; unmatched junction nucleotides: 12. The V gene's germline CDR1 is LNHNV and CDR2 YYDKDF (reference sequence). The CDR3 contains 18 residues. The CDR3 sequence is CATSRDSVYRGQGTEAFF. The CDR3, as DNA: TGTGCCACCAGCAGAGATTCCGTCTACAGGGGGCAGGGCACTGAAGCTTTCTTT.

V is TRBV3-1 (or the pseudogene TRBV3-2) and J is TRBJ2-5, with TRBD1 matching over 7 bases. Germline V gives CDR1 LGHDT, CDR2 YNNKEL (reference sequence). The V segment lost 5 bases and the J segment 1 base; nucleotides outside the gene matches: 1. This CDR3 has 13 residues. The CDR3 loop is CASSRGRQETQYF. The CDR3 coding sequence is TGTGCCAGCAGCAGGGGGCGCCAAGAGACCCAGTACTTC.

The chain has TRBV6-1 and TRBJ1-1; D perhaps matches TRBD1 (5 bases). The CDR3 consists of 15 residues. CDR1 is MNHNS and CDR2 is SASEGT in the germline V gene. V dropped 1 base and J dropped 5 bases, with 14 bases sitting between them. The CDR3 is CASSEGGATETEAFF. CDR3 in DNA: TGTGCCAGCAGTGAAGGTGGGGCAACTGAGACTGAAGCTTTCTTT.